The 2 T cell receptor beta chains presented below share a single source sample, sequenced in a study of OX40 agonist ivuxolimab in advanced cancers. Libraries were made using the immunoSEQ multiplex PCR assay. The table was pulled from immuneACCESS by TCRdb, which kept in-frame rearrangements only. Such tables lose some clones; where checked, under half of the loss comes from unresolved V genes, and the rest has no known cause. The sample profile shows roughly 44,000 clones; 65% to 85% of them were found once. More than 6% of the sample is held by the ten biggest clonotypes. The material sequenced was CD4+ or CD8+ T cells sorted from blood, taken in a trial of the OX40 agonist ivuxolimab. The receptors were gathered from an adult with an advanced solid tumor such as melanoma, head and neck, liver or kidney cancer.

V is TRBV19 and J is TRBJ1-2; D may be TRBD1 (5 bases). CDR1 LNHDA and CDR2 SQIVND come from the germline V gene (reference sequence). The CDR3 length is 13 residues. Trimming removed 5 bases at V and 8 bases at J, with 15 bases between. The CDR3 loop reads CASSGRDAGGYTF. CDR3 nucleotides: TGTGCCAGTAGTGGCCGGGACGCTGGAGGCTACACCTTC.

This clone was seen more than once but under ten times. The J gene is TRBJ1-6, the V gene TRBV14; D remains unclear. Germline V gives CDR1 SGHDN, CDR2 FVKESK. V was cut by 1 base and J by 10 bases, with 11 bases left in between. This CDR3 is 14 amino acids long. The CDR3 DNA follows: TGTGCCAGCAGCCAAGGGCAGGTGTCCTCACCCCTCCACTTT. It codes for CASSQGQVSSPLHF. Filled out from reference TRBV14 and TRBJ1-6, the complete variable domain reads EAGVTQFPSHSVIEKGQTVTLRCDPISGHDNLYWYRRVMGKEIKFLLHFVKESKQDESGMPNNRFLAERTGGTYSTLKVQPAELEDSGVYFCASSQGQVSSPLHFGNGTRLTVT.